The next 4 T cell receptor beta chains were all read from a single sample in a study of cytomegalovirus exposure and HLA in healthy donors (TCRdb year 2017). Receptor amplification or capture employed the immunoSEQ multiplex PCR assay. A mixture of 60 forward primers for TCR Vbeta segments and 13 reverse primers for TCR Jbeta segments was used in the multiplex PCR. The table was pulled from immuneACCESS by TCRdb, which kept in-frame rearrangements only. Such tables lose some clones; where checked, under half of the loss comes from unresolved V genes, and the rest has no known cause. This sample is represented by around 150,000 clones; about two thirds of them were singletons. Of the sample, about 9.4% falls within the top ten clones. Sample: PBMCs. The receptors were gathered from a man aged 30 to 45 in good health and CMV-seropositive.

The chain has TRBV5-1 and TRBJ1-1; 8 positions match TRBD1. This CDR3 has 14 amino acids. From germline, CDR1 is SGHRS and CDR2 YFSETQ. V was pared by 3 bases and J by 5 bases, with 6 bases of the junction left unmatched. CDR3 DNA sequence: TGCGCCAGCAGCTCCTCAGGGGGCTTAACTGAAGCTTTCTTT. This gives the protein CASSSSGGLTEAFF.

The chain is built from TRBV6-1 and TRBJ1-5, with 11 bases identical to TRBD1. From germline, CDR1 is MNHNS and CDR2 SASEGT. J gave up 4 bases and V 2 bases, and 4 bases lay outside the gene matches. There are 16 residues in the CDR3. The CDR3 spells CASSERRDRGNQPQHF. The CDR3 DNA is TGTGCCAGCAGTGAACGACGGGACAGGGGGAATCAGCCCCAGCATTTT.

Here the CDR3 DNA reads TGTGCCAGCAGAATTACCTGGGCGAGCCAAGAGACCCAGTACTTC. Translated, it gives CASRITWASQETQYF. This chain links TRBV6-5 with TRBJ2-5; D gene unclear. The CDR3 contains 15 residues. The V end was cut by 6 bases, the J end by 1 base, with 15 bases between. From germline, CDR1 is MNHEY and CDR2 SVGAGI.

The J gene is TRBJ2-7, the V gene TRBV28; D remains ambiguous. CDR3 length: 15 amino acids. The germline gives CDR1 MDHEN, CDR2 SYDVKM. Trimming pared 6 bases from V and 3 bases from J, leaving 18 bases between. CDR3 DNA: TGTGCCAGCAGCCTCGGTGGTTCTAGAGTCTACGAGCAGTACTTC. Translation gives CASSLGGSRVYEQYF.